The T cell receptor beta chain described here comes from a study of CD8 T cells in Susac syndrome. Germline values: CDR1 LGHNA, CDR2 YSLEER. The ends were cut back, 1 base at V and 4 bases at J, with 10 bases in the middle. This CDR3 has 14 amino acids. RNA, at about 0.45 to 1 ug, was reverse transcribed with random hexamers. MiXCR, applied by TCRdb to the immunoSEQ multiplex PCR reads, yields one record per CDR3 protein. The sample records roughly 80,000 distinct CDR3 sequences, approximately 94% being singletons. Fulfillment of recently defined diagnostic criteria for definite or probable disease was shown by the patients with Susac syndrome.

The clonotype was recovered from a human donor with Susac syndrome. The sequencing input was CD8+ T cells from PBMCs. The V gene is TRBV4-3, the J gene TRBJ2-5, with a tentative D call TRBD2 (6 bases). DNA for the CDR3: TGCGCCAGCAGCCAAGGAACCGGGGGAGAGACCCAGTACTTC. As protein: CASSQGTGGETQYF.